This TCR beta chain was found in a study of T cell responses to AZD1222 COVID-19 vaccine. V was pared by 3 bases and J by 9 bases, with 12 bases between. The CDR3 is 12 residues long. Germline V gene lookup returns CDR1 DFQATT and CDR2 SNEGSKA (reference sequence). As regards this clone: Antigen unknown.

The data were produced by immunoSEQ multiplex PCR, yet TCRdb's version contains in-frame clones alone and is incomplete. This repertoire shows roughly 150,000 clones, about nine tenths found once; its top ten account for 1.8%. Study-wide results and caveats: Spike-wide coverage was observed for vaccine-associated CD4 TCRs, with dominant responses at 160-218 and 743-854.

The source of this sequence is an adult in good health. This sequence joins TRBV20-1 and TRBJ2-1; unclear D gene. Sample: peripheral blood, taken on day 0 of AZD1222 vaccination. CDR3 bases: TGCAGTGCTAGTGTTTTAGGGTCTGAGCAGTTCTTC. This translates into CSASVLGSEQFF.